This TCR beta chain was sequenced for a study of blood T cell repertoires in COVID-19. Background on the study: There were acute and convalescent COVID-19 samples, and they came from the United States, Italy and Spain. PBMCs, B-cell-depleted T cells, or T cells were the source of the cDNA or gDNA that made up the material.

The CDR3 spans 16 residues. How the authors handled the data: Scientists estimated how many nucleated cells there were by amplifying reference gene primers. Libraries were prepared by immunoSEQ multiplex PCR; TCRdb keeps only in-frame clonotypes and omits some of them. From that table come the V and J calls and clone size; the DNA was used to work out D and trimming. The sample records about 330,000 clones, 70% to 90% being singletons. Sample: peripheral blood. This receptor was taken from a human donor in a cohort sampled during active COVID-19. The chain carries TRBV12-2 and TRBJ1-1; the listed D gene, TRBD1, was not tested against the DNA. TRBV12-2 is a pseudogene segment. CDR3 nucleotide sequence: TGTGCAAGTCGCTTAGCGAAGGATCGATTTACAGGGGCAGCTTTCTTT. It is translated as CASRLAKDRFTGAAFF.